A single sample gave rise to the 15 T cell receptor beta chains below, sequenced in a study of CD8+ T cells in alopecia areata. Sequencing used cDNA as its template, made by extracting RNA and reverse transcribing it. Assay used: immunoSEQ multiplex PCR; TCRdb lists only in-frame clones, some missing. The table has about 74,000 clones, approximately 29% seen once. Treatment in this sample: oral pan-JAK inhibitor, 5-10 mg twice daily. The starting material was CD8+ T cells sorted from blood, obtained at week 4, from a patient treated with tofacitinib. All receptors come from a human donor with alopecia areata.

This clone was detected only a few times. The chain recombines TRBV28 with TRBJ2-4; tentatively, D is TRBD2 (5 bases). V shed 8 bases and J shed 1 base, with 12 bases lying between them. The CDR3 spans 14 residues. Germline V CDR1 and CDR2: MDHEN, SYDVKM. Here the CDR3 DNA reads TGTGCCAGCTCGGAGGTTGATGCCAAAAACATTCAGTACTTC. Translating it yields CASSEVDAKNIQYF.

This clone was detected only a few times. In DNA form, the CDR3 reads TGTGCCAGCAGTTCATATACCCCAACGGGACAGGAAAACGAGCAGTACTTC. This encodes CASSSYTPTGQENEQYF. The V call is TRBV27, the J call TRBJ2-7; 8 bases align to TRBD1. Germline CDR1 is MNHEY and CDR2 is SMNVEV (reference sequence). V lost 4 bases, J lost 5 bases, and 16 bases stayed unmatched. This CDR3 spans 17 amino acids.

The J gene is TRBJ2-1, the V gene TRBV28; TRBD1 matches 10 bases. The V gene's germline CDR1 is MDHEN and CDR2 SYDVKM. The CDR3 sequence is 11 residues long. V was pared by 10 bases and J by 8 bases, with 2 bases of the junction left unmatched. CDR3 protein: CATGTGDEQFF. In DNA form, the CDR3 reads TGTGCCACCGGGACAGGGGATGAGCAGTTCTTC.

V gene TRBV5-1 combines with J gene TRBJ2-7; TRBD1 might be the D (6 bases). Trimming took off 4 bases at V and 0 bases at J, with 14 bases between the two ends. Germline CDR1 reads SGHRS; CDR2 reads YFSETQ. The CDR3 sequence is 15 residues long. The CDR3 nucleotides are TGCGCCAGCAGCCCGTACAGGGACGGCTCCTACGAGCAGTACTTC. It specifies CASSPYRDGSYEQYF.

This sequence joins TRBV29-1 and TRBJ2-3, with TRBD2 matching 7 bases. Germline V lookup: CDR1 SQVTM, CDR2 ANQGSEA. The trim removed 6 bases at V and 4 bases at J, leaving 22 bases unmatched. This CDR3 contains 18 residues. The CDR3, as DNA: TGCAGCGTCCCGAGTGCGGGGGATTGGGAGGTAAAGTCAGATACGCAGTATTTT. Protein: CSVPSAGDWEVKSDTQYF.

This clone was detected only a few times. The CDR3 nucleotides read TGTGCCAGCAGCAGGGACAGGAGGGTCGAGGAGTTCTTC. Amino acids: CASSRDRRVEEFF. The chain carries TRBV11-1 and TRBJ2-1, with 8 bases that match TRBD1. The CDR3 has 13 amino acids. Unmatched junction bases numbered 11, after V lost 5 bases and J lost 14 bases. Looked up from germline, CDR1 is SGHAT and CDR2 is FQDESV (reference sequence). Using reference TRBV11-1 and TRBJ2-1 for the parts outside the CDR3, the full variable domain is EAEVAQSPRYKITEKSQAVAFWCDPISGHATLYWYRQILGQGPELLVQFQDESVVDDSQLPKDRFSAERLKGVDSTLKIQPAELGDSAMYLCASSRDRRVEEFFGPGTRLTVL.

This clone was seen a few times. This chain connects TRBV29-1 to TRBJ2-5; 8 bases line up with TRBD1. Gene TRBJ2-7 matches the end of the DNA better, so the J call may be wrong. The CDR3 totals 13 residues. Germline V gene lookup returns CDR1 SQVTM and CDR2 ANQGSEA. CDR3 sequence reads: CSVEADREYEQYF. The CDR3 DNA reads TGCAGCGTTGAAGCGGACAGGGAGTACGAGCAGTACTTC.

This clone was observed a handful of times. The chain employs TRBV4-1 and TRBJ2-5; 7 nucleotides line up with TRBD1. CDR1 and CDR2 (germline): MGHRA, YSYEKL. This CDR3 is built from 15 residues. V dropped 3 bases and J dropped 4; count of bases not matched to a gene: 8. CDR3 loop: CASSHPTGNAETQYF. The CDR3 DNA reads TGCGCCAGCAGCCATCCGACAGGGAATGCAGAGACCCAGTACTTC.

The V and J genes are TRBV29-1 and TRBJ2-7; D might be TRBD2 (6 bases). Trimming removed 5 bases from V and 4 bases from J, with 12 bases in between. The germline gives CDR1 SQVTM, CDR2 ANQGSEA. The CDR3 has 12 residues. For the CDR3, the DNA is TGCAGCGTTTCCGGGACTGGATACGAGCAGTACTTC. It is translated as CSVSGTGYEQYF.

Note on this clone: The sample contains more than one DNA sequence encoding this CDR3. This chain joins TRBV29-1 and TRBJ2-7; D uncertain. The CDR3 consists of 10 residues. Germline V gene data show CDR1 as SQVTM and CDR2 as ANQGSEA. V was clipped by 4 bases and J by 6 bases, with 7 bases between them. CDR3 loop: CSVVGGEQYF. In nucleotides, the CDR3 is TGCAGCGTTGTGGGTGGCGAGCAGTACTTC.

The chain recombines TRBV4-1 with TRBJ2-2; tentative D call: TRBD2 (6 bases). Germline lookup yields CDR1 MGHRA and CDR2 YSYEKL. Between the trimmed V and J ends, which lost 4 bases and 1 base, there was a span of 10 bases. The CDR3 loop spans 15 amino acids. The DNA for the CDR3 is TGCGCCAGCAGCCCTTGGGGACTGAACACCGGGGAGCTGTTTTTT. Protein product: CASSPWGLNTGELFF.

This clone was detected only a few times. This chain joins TRBV29-1 and TRBJ1-5; 9 positions match TRBD1. The germline V gene encodes CDR1 SQVTM and CDR2 ANQGSEA. There are 13 residues in the CDR3. J gave up 4 bases and V 5 bases, and 3 bases lay outside the gene matches. The CDR3 loop reads CSVRTGENQPQHF. The CDR3 DNA sequence: TGCAGCGTTCGGACAGGGGAAAATCAGCCCCAGCATTTT.

There are a few counts of this clone. The J gene is TRBJ2-1, the V gene TRBV5-1; possible D gene TRBD2, 5 bases. Germline V gene lookup returns CDR1 SGHRS and CDR2 YFSETQ. Trimming left V 3 bases short and J 8 bases short, with 15 bases between. The CDR3 is 14 residues long. As DNA, the CDR3 is TGCGCCAGCAGCTGGAGGAGCTCAATGGATGAGCAGTTCTTC. Translated, it gives CASSWRSSMDEQFF.

V gene TRBV29-1 combines with J gene TRBJ2-1, with TRBD2 matching over 9 bases. The germline CDR1 and CDR2 sequences are SQVTM and ANQGSEA. Trimming took 4 bases from V and 7 from J; bases not matched to a gene: 2. The CDR3 contains 12 residues. CDR3 residues: CSVVAGVNEQFF. CDR3 nucleotides: TGCAGCGTTGTAGCGGGAGTGAATGAGCAGTTCTTC.

This clone was counted ten times or more. This chain uses TRBV6-1 with TRBJ2-7, with a weak D call TRBD1 (6 bases). With 5 bases removed from V and 7 bases from J, the gap between germline ends came to 15 bases. Germline V gene data show CDR1 as MNHNS and CDR2 as SASEGT. The CDR3 loop spans 13 amino acids. The CDR3 protein is CASSLRDTLEQYF. The CDR3 DNA sequence: TGTGCCAGCAGTCTCCGGGACACCCTTGAGCAGTACTTC.